Included here is one TCR beta chain sequence, with context. This sample was included in a study of cytotoxic CD8 clonotypes in ibrutinib-treated CLL. Germline values: CDR1 SEHNR, CDR2 FQNEAQ (reference sequence). Trimming took off 6 bases at V and 0 bases at J, with 15 bases between the two ends. The CDR3 covers 16 residues. TCRdb's table, derived via immunoSEQ multiplex PCR, lists solely in-frame clones and lacks some. Of around 150,000 clones listed, more than 75% are singletons. This specimen consisted of PBMCs, obtained after 36 months of ibrutinib treatment. The clonotype was recovered from a human donor with chronic lymphocytic leukemia. This sequence joins TRBV7-9 and TRBJ1-3; perhaps TRBD1 as D (5 bases). CDR3 sequence (DNA): TGTGCCAGCAGGGGACCCAACATAAACTCTGGAAACACCATATATTTT. Its translation is CASRGPNINSGNTIYF.